What follows are 17 T cell receptor beta chains derived from one specimen sequenced in a study of human T cells and chemical hapten exposure. In TCRdb, the RACE reads were re-called with MiXCR into one record per CDR3 protein. There are more than 70,000 distinct CDR3 sequences in the sample; 11% occur only once, and around 1.5% lies in the top ten. Time point described: patch test 2, 6 weeks after DPC sensitization. The treatment: therapeutic diphenylcyclopropenone sensitization with weekly scalp DPC. Sequencing used whole blood, obtained in connection with sensitization to the hapten diphenylcyclopropenone (DPC). Receptor source: a man aged 18 to 29 with alopecia areata. Some clones in this sample may be carry-over from other donors' samples.

This clonotype was detected ten times or more. The gene calls are TRBV11-3 and TRBJ1-1; no firm D call. CDR3 size: 13 residues. The ends were cut back, 1 base at V and 6 bases at J, with 9 bases in the middle. Per germline, CDR1 SGHNT and CDR2 YENEEA. This CDR3 is CASSLVSSSEAFF. In DNA form, the CDR3 reads TGTGCCAGCAGCTTAGTAAGCTCCTCTGAAGCTTTCTTT.

This clonotype was seen ten or more times. V is TRBV7-8 and J is TRBJ1-2; D might be TRBD1 (6 bases). Trimming took 5 bases from V and 5 from J, leaving 12 bases between them. The CDR3 runs to 13 residues. Germline-derived CDR1 and CDR2 are SGHVS and FQNEAQ. The CDR3 sequence is CASSPRTAYGYTF. In DNA, the CDR3 is TGTGCCAGCAGCCCACGGACAGCATATGGCTACACCTTC. Full variable domain (missing parts from reference TRBV7-8 and TRBJ1-2): GAGVSQSPRYKVAKRGQDVALRCDPISGHVSLFWYQQALGQGPEFLTYFQNEAQLDKSGLPSDRFFAERPEGSVSTLKIQRTQQEDSAVYLCASSPRTAYGYTFGSGTRLTVV.

This clonotype has more than one count but fewer than ten. The V call is TRBV2, the J call TRBJ1-6; 8 nucleotides agree with TRBD1. CDR3 size: 14 residues. V lost 4 bases and J lost 10; bases outside the gene matches: 6. Germline CDR1 reads SNHLY; CDR2 reads FYNNEI. The CDR3 spells CASSVSGGTSPLHF. The CDR3 DNA is TGTGCCAGCAGTGTGTCAGGGGGCACCTCACCCCTCCACTTT.

This clonotype has a count of ten or more. This chain uses TRBV12-3 or TRBV12-4 with TRBJ1-2, with D possibly matching TRBD1 (6 bases). V shed 4 bases and J shed 5 bases, with 17 bases lying between them. The CDR3 is 15 amino acids. The CDR3 DNA sequence: TGTGCCAGCAGTTCCTCGAGGGGGAATTCATATGGCTACACCTTC. It encodes CASSSSRGNSYGYTF.

The sample holds a few counts of this clonotype. The chain has TRBV3-1 and TRBJ2-5, with D maybe TRBD2 (6 bases). The CDR3 consists of 15 residues. The germline V gene has CDR1 LGHDT and CDR2 YNNKEL (reference sequence). V gave up 0 bases and J gave up 4 bases, with 12 bases separating them. The CDR3 here is CASSQDWGDGETQYF. In DNA, the CDR3 is TGTGCCAGCAGCCAAGATTGGGGGGATGGAGAGACCCAGTACTTC.

The chain employs TRBV5-1 and TRBJ1-4; D is perhaps TRBD1 (6 bases). Germline V CDR1 and CDR2: SGHRS, YFSETQ. V was cut by 4 bases and J by 8 bases, with 18 bases left in between. This CDR3 contains 15 residues. CDR3 DNA sequence: TGCGCCAGCAGCGCGGACACAGGGTCGGGCGAAAAACTGTTTTTT. As protein: CASSADTGSGEKLFF.

This clonotype was recorded at least ten times. V and J are TRBV14 and TRBJ2-3; tentative D call: TRBD1 (6 bases). The CDR3 covers 16 residues. V was cut by 2 bases and J by 0 bases, with 12 bases left in between. Germline V lookup: CDR1 SGHDN, CDR2 FVKESK. For the CDR3, the DNA is TGTGCCAGCAGCCAAAAGGGGGATTGGAGCACAGATACGCAGTATTTT. This codes for CASSQKGDWSTDTQYF.

The V and J genes are TRBV4-1 and TRBJ2-3; D is unresolved. The CDR3 is 14 residues long. V lost 6 bases to trimming and J lost 0 bases, with 10 bases between them. Germline CDR1 is MGHRA and CDR2 is YSYEKL. CDR3 nucleotides: TGCGCCAGCAGGAGGCTGGGAAGCACAGATACGCAGTATTTT. This sequence encodes CASRRLGSTDTQYF.

This clonotype has a single count. V usage is TRBV6-1 and J usage is TRBJ1-1, with D possibly being TRBD1 (5 bases). With 5 bases removed from V and 5 bases from J, the gap between germline ends came to 12 bases. Germline V gene data show CDR1 as MNHNS and CDR2 as SASEGT. This CDR3 comprises 13 residues. The CDR3: CASSSRGGTEAFF. CDR3 nucleotides: TGTGCCAGCAGTTCCCGTGGGGGGACTGAAGCTTTCTTT.

The sample holds a few counts of this clonotype. The J gene is TRBJ2-2, the V gene TRBV11-3; no definite D call. Germline-derived CDR1 and CDR2 are SGHNT and YENEEA. The V and J ends lost 2 bases and 0 bases respectively, with 7 bases between them. The CDR3 sequence is 15 residues long. In DNA form, the CDR3 reads TGTGCCAGCAGCTTAAACAACGCGAACACCGGGGAGCTGTTTTTT. Translated: CASSLNNANTGELFF. Variable domain in full (rest from reference TRBV11-3 and TRBJ2-2): EAGVVQSPRYKIIEKKQPVAFWCNPISGHNTLYWYLQNLGQGPELLIRYENEEAVDDSQLPKDRFSAERLKGVDSTLKIQPAELGDSAVYLCASSLNNANTGELFFGEGSRLTVL.

The V and J genes are TRBV11-2 and TRBJ2-1, with unresolved D. The CDR3 covers 13 residues. The V gene lost 5 bases and the J gene lost 9 bases, with 14 bases spanning the gap. Germline assignment: CDR1 SGHAT and CDR2 FQNNGV. In DNA form, the CDR3 reads TGTGCCAGCAGCCCTAGTTACGTAGGTGAGCAGTTCTTC. Encoded protein: CASSPSYVGEQFF.

The genes are TRBV9 and TRBJ2-5; D may be TRBD2 (6 bases). Trimming removed 3 bases at V and 4 bases at J, with 13 bases between. The germline gives CDR1 SGDLS, CDR2 YYNGEE. This CDR3 contains 14 residues. The CDR3 region has the DNA TGTGCCAGCAGCGGGGGAGGTGGGTCAGAGACCCAGTACTTC. It yields the protein CASSGGGGSETQYF.

This clonotype was counted only a few times. V and J are TRBV3-1 and TRBJ1-2; 9 bases are a match to TRBD1. The CDR3 is 14 residues long. V lost 1 base, J lost 8 bases, and 5 bases stayed unmatched. Germline assignment: CDR1 LGHDT and CDR2 YNNKEL (reference sequence). Here the CDR3 reads CASSQGQGVGGYTF. DNA of the CDR3: TGTGCCAGCAGCCAAGGACAGGGGGTAGGAGGCTACACCTTC.

There are a few counts of this clonotype. The chain combines TRBV18 with TRBJ2-1; 8 bases match TRBD2. The germline gives CDR1 KGHSH, CDR2 LQKENI. There are 13 residues in the CDR3. V was pared by 6 bases and J by 9 bases, with 7 bases of the junction left unmatched. The CDR3 nucleotides are TGTGCCAGCTCCCCCGGGGGGGGAAGTGAGCAGTTCTTC. Encoded protein: CASSPGGGSEQFF.

V gene TRBV9 combines with J gene TRBJ2-7; TRBD2 agrees at 10 bases. The trim removed 3 bases at V and 6 bases at J, leaving 6 bases unmatched. The CDR3 sequence is 14 residues long. Germline CDR1 is SGDLS and CDR2 is YYNGEE. CDR3 in amino acids: CASSGASGGGEQYF. The CDR3 nucleotides read TGTGCCAGCAGCGGGGCTAGCGGGGGCGGCGAGCAGTACTTC.

The chain employs TRBV7-2 and TRBJ2-7; 12 bases map to TRBD1. In germline, CDR1 is SGHTA, CDR2 FQGNSA. This CDR3 has 12 residues. This chain's CDR3 is CASSTGQGAIFV. Here the CDR3 DNA reads TGTGCCAGCAGCACGGGACAGGGGGCCATATTCGTC.

A few counts support this clonotype. The genes are TRBV12-3 or TRBV12-4 and TRBJ2-1; D ambiguous. The V gene lost 9 bases and the J gene lost 7 bases, with 10 bases spanning the gap. There are 11 residues in the CDR3. The CDR3 reads CASRAENEQFF. CDR3 DNA sequence: TGTGCCAGTCGGGCGGAAAATGAGCAGTTCTTC.